These 26 T cell receptor beta chains were all obtained from the same sample, sequenced in a study of molecular identifiers for immune sequencing clone quantification. One entry per CDR3 protein, called by TCRdb with MiXCR from the PCR reads. The sample yields just under 650,000 distinct CDR3 sequences, about 20% seen once. Sequenced sample: naive CD8+ T cells from blood, with Jurkat cell RNA spiked in. Stated subset: FACS-sorted CD8+CD4-CCR7+CD45RA+ naive T cells. All receptors derive from a human donor in good health. Some libraries in this study had Jurkat cell RNA spiked in.

This clonotype was seen ten or more times. The V gene is TRBV9, the J gene TRBJ1-1, with 10 nucleotides matching TRBD1. From germline, CDR1 is SGDLS and CDR2 YYNGEE. The V segment lost 3 bases and the J segment 7 bases; nucleotides outside the gene matches: 3. The length of the CDR3 is 13 residues. The CDR3 protein is CASSAGQGGEAFF. In DNA, the CDR3 is TGTGCCAGCAGCGCTGGACAGGGGGGTGAAGCTTTCTTT.

This clonotype was observed at least ten times. V usage is TRBV28 and J usage is TRBJ2-5; perhaps TRBD2 as D (5 bases). CDR3 length: 15 amino acids. The V gene's germline CDR1 is MDHEN and CDR2 SYDVKM. V gave up 3 bases and J gave up 2 bases, with 13 bases separating them. The CDR3 DNA reads as TGTGCCAGCAGTTTTTCCCGGGATCCACAAGAGACCCAGTACTTC. Translated, it gives CASSFSRDPQETQYF.

This clonotype was picked up many times. The rearrangement links TRBV5-8 to TRBJ2-3, with D perhaps TRBD2 (6 bases). CDR1 SGHTS and CDR2 YDEGEE come from the germline V gene. The CDR3 covers 12 residues. The V end was cut by 4 bases, the J end by 11 bases, with 14 bases between. The DNA for the CDR3 is TGTGCCAGCAGCCTGGCCGGGGGTAGGCAGTATTTT. Translation gives CASSLAGGRQYF.

A note on this clonotype: A much bigger clone sits one base away, suggesting this may be a read error. This rearrangement joins TRBV5-6 to TRBJ1-2, with a tentative D call TRBD1 (5 bases). CDR1 is SGHDT and CDR2 is YYEEEE in the germline V gene. The CDR3 loop spans 15 amino acids. The CDR3 DNA sequence: TGTGCCGGCAGCTTCCCGACTGACAGAACCTATGGCTACACCTTC. Translation: CAGSFPTDRTYGYTF.

The rearrangement uses TRBV6-5 and TRBJ2-2, with D maybe TRBD1 (6 bases). CDR1 is MNHEY, CDR2 SVGAGI, per germline. The CDR3 loop spans 16 amino acids. The V end lost 4 bases, the J end lost 6 bases, and 18 bases lay between the germline ends. CDR3 coding DNA: TGTGCCAGCAGTTTCCCGAGGGGGTCTGGGGCCGGGGAGCTGTTTTTT. Translation: CASSFPRGSGAGELFF.

Many counts were recorded for this clonotype. The chain employs TRBV4-1 and TRBJ2-7, with D perhaps matching TRBD1 (6 bases). The CDR3 consists of 15 residues. Germline V CDR1 and CDR2: MGHRA, YSYEKL. Trimming took 0 bases from V and 2 from J, leaving 11 bases between them. Here the CDR3 reads CASSQDHRVPYEQYF. The DNA of the CDR3 is TGCGCCAGCAGCCAAGATCACAGGGTACCCTACGAGCAGTACTTC.

The J gene is TRBJ2-1, the V gene TRBV7-9, with a tentative D call TRBD2 (5 bases). The CDR3 sequence is 17 residues long. V shed 1 base and J shed 2 bases, with 15 bases lying between them. Germline V CDR1 and CDR2: SEHNR, FQNEAQ (reference sequence). The DNA of the CDR3 is TGTGCCAGCAGCTTAGTTGGTGGCCTAGCCCCCTACAATGAGCAGTTCTTC. Protein: CASSLVGGLAPYNEQFF.

The V gene is TRBV10-3, the J gene TRBJ1-5, with 8 bases aligning to TRBD1. The CDR3 runs to 16 residues. The germline V gene has CDR1 ENHRY and CDR2 SYGVKD. V gave up 7 bases and J gave up 4 bases; unmatched junction bases: 12. The CDR3 sequence is CAINQGGRGPNQPQHF. The CDR3 DNA reads as TGTGCCATCAACCAAGGGGGCAGGGGGCCGAATCAGCCCCAGCATTTT.

A word on this clonotype: A much bigger clone sits one base away, suggesting this may be a read error. J is TRBJ2-3 and V is TRBV7-6, with D possibly being TRBD1 or TRBD2 (6 bases each). Germline V gene lookup returns CDR1 SGHVS and CDR2 FNYEAQ. This CDR3 is 15 amino acids long. The CDR3 loop reads CASSLAGGDTDTRYF. The CDR3 bases are TGTGCCAGCAGCTTAGCGGGCGGGGACACAGATACGCGGTATTTT.

This clonotype was seen ten or more times. V and J are TRBV5-8 and TRBJ1-2; D uncertain. Germline values: CDR1 SGHTS, CDR2 YDEGEE. This CDR3 region has 14 residues. Trimming removed 1 base at V and 4 bases at J, with 11 bases between. The CDR3 reads CASSLFLSLYGYTF. CDR3 bases: TGTGCCAGCAGCTTGTTTTTAAGTCTCTATGGCTACACCTTC.

This clonotype was seen repeatedly, ten times or more. This rearrangement joins TRBV25-1 to TRBJ2-5, with a weak D call TRBD1 (6 bases). The V gene's germline CDR1 is MGHDK and CDR2 SYGVNS. This CDR3 contains 15 residues. Trimming shortened V by 3 bases and J by 3 bases, and 14 bases separated the two germline ends. The CDR3 sequence is CASSDQGFLEETQYF. In nucleotides, the CDR3 is TGTGCCAGCAGTGACCAGGGGTTTCTTGAAGAGACCCAGTACTTC.

This clonotype was found a few times. CDR3 coding DNA: TGTGCCAGCAGCTCCGGACTAGCGGGAGTATCCTACAATGAGCAGTTCTTC. Translated: CASSSGLAGVSYNEQFF. The chain joins TRBV5-6 to TRBJ2-1; TRBD2 aligns across 13 bases. The CDR3 is 17 amino acids. V lost 3 bases, J lost 1 base, and 4 bases stayed unmatched. Germline assignment: CDR1 SGHDT and CDR2 YYEEEE.

This clonotype was counted many times. CDR3 nucleotide sequence: TGTGCCAGCAGTCGACTAGCGGGGGCGTACACAGATACGCAGTATTTT. Translation gives CASSRLAGAYTDTQYF. The V and J genes are TRBV12-3 or TRBV12-4 and TRBJ2-3; the match to TRBD2 covers 12 bases. The CDR3 has 16 amino acids. With 5 bases clipped from V and 2 bases from J, the junction kept 5 bases outside the gene matches.

This clonotype was recorded at least ten times. The V call is TRBV19, the J call TRBJ2-7, with 7 nucleotides matching TRBD1. The CDR3 is 14 residues long. Germline CDR1 LNHDA, CDR2 SQIVND (reference sequence). Trimming at V came to 3 bases and at J to 5 bases, leaving 7 bases not matched to a gene. The CDR3, as DNA: TGTGCCAGTAGTATCGACAGGGAATTAGACGAGCAGTACTTC. Protein sequence: CASSIDRELDEQYF.

This clonotype was detected many times. The chain has TRBV30 and TRBJ1-1, with D maybe TRBD1 (6 bases). The germline V and J ends were trimmed by 4 bases and 3 bases, with 12 bases remaining between them. The germline V gene encodes CDR1 GTSNPN and CDR2 SVGIG (reference sequence). The CDR3 covers 13 residues. Here the CDR3 DNA reads TGTGCCTGGACCGAAGGGGGGGACACTGAAGCTTTCTTT. As protein: CAWTEGGDTEAFF.

This clonotype appeared a few times. The chain carries TRBV5-1 and TRBJ2-1; D might be TRBD2 (5 bases). The CDR3 consists of 13 residues. The V gene's germline CDR1 is SGHRS and CDR2 YFSETQ. The V end lost 4 bases, the J end lost 6 bases, and 11 bases lay between the germline ends. The CDR3 loop reads CASSPDYLNEQFF. Written as DNA, the CDR3 is TGCGCCAGCAGCCCAGACTACCTCAATGAGCAGTTCTTC.

This clonotype was detected many times. The chain carries TRBV7-9 and TRBJ1-1; the D gene is possibly TRBD1 (6 bases). Between the trimmed V and J ends, which lost 4 bases and 5 bases, there was a span of 11 bases. The CDR3 contains 13 residues. In germline, CDR1 is SEHNR, CDR2 FQNEAQ (reference sequence). Here the CDR3 DNA reads TGTGCCAGCAGCTCTACAGGGAAGACTGAAGCTTTCTTT. Residues: CASSSTGKTEAFF. Full variable domain (remainder filled in from reference TRBV7-9 and TRBJ1-1): DTGVSQNPRHKITKRGQNVTFRCDPISEHNRLYWYRQTLGQGPEFLTYFQNEAQLEKSRLLSDRFSAERPKGSFSTLEIQRTEQGDSAMYLCASSSTGKTEAFFGQGTRLTVV.

This clonotype appeared many times. This chain links TRBV19 with TRBJ1-1, with D possibly being TRBD1 (5 bases). Trimming removed 3 bases from V and 3 bases from J, with 11 bases in between. Germline V CDR1 and CDR2: LNHDA, SQIVND (reference sequence). The CDR3 totals 14 residues. CDR3 sequence: CASSIYGGDTEAFF. The CDR3 DNA sequence: TGTGCCAGTAGTATCTATGGGGGGGACACTGAAGCTTTCTTT.

This chain joins TRBV5-8 and TRBJ1-4, with 7 bases identical to TRBD1. From germline, CDR1 is SGHTS and CDR2 YDEGEE. The CDR3 covers 13 residues. The V and J ends lost 4 bases and 7 bases, in that order; junction bases with no gene match: 4. CDR3 sequence reads: CASSLPGGEKLFF. The CDR3 coding sequence is TGTGCCAGCAGCCTGCCAGGGGGTGAAAAACTGTTTTTT.

Many counts were recorded for this clonotype. This chain connects TRBV5-1 to TRBJ2-5, with D hard to call. The CDR3 contains 12 residues. The germline V gene has CDR1 SGHRS and CDR2 YFSETQ. Deletions cut 4 bases from V and 0 bases from J, with 4 bases between. CDR3 coding DNA: TGCGCCAGCAGCATGTACCAAGAGACCCAGTACTTC. It is translated as CASSMYQETQYF.

This clonotype was seen a few times. This sequence joins TRBV27 and TRBJ2-3, with D maybe TRBD2 (6 bases). Germline V gene lookup returns CDR1 MNHEY and CDR2 SMNVEV (reference sequence). V lost 4 bases, J lost 1 base, and 12 bases lay in between. This CDR3 is 15 amino acids long. This CDR3 is CASSYTSPGTDTQYF. The CDR3, as DNA: TGTGCCAGCAGTTATACTAGCCCGGGCACAGATACGCAGTATTTT.

This clonotype was counted only a few times. The chain is built from TRBV28 and TRBJ2-7; 12 bases are a match to TRBD2. The germline CDR1 and CDR2 sequences are MDHEN and SYDVKM. This CDR3 contains 15 residues. The V gene end was trimmed by 2 bases and the J gene end by 7 bases; junction bases not matched to a gene: 6. CDR3: CASSLRLAGAGEQYF. CDR3 DNA sequence: TGTGCCAGCAGTTTAAGACTAGCGGGAGCGGGGGAGCAGTACTTC.

This clonotype was counted a few times. The rearrangement uses TRBV6-2 or TRBV6-3 and TRBJ2-7, with TRBD1 matching 7 bases. The CDR3 length is 12 residues. Germline V gene data show CDR1 as MNHEY and CDR2 as SVGEGT. Losses at the gene ends were 6 bases for V and 6 bases for J; bases not matched to a gene: 5. The CDR3 region is CASSGTVVEQYF. DNA for the CDR3: TGTGCCAGCAGCGGGACAGTTGTCGAGCAGTACTTC.

This clonotype was seen repeatedly, ten times or more. V gene TRBV7-9 combines with J gene TRBJ1-3; D is unclear. With 2 bases removed from V and 0 bases from J, the gap between germline ends came to 20 bases. The CDR3 has 19 residues. Germline V gene lookup returns CDR1 SEHNR and CDR2 FQNEAQ (reference sequence). The CDR3 nucleotides read TGTGCCAGCAGCTTACCGTTGGCAGGTTCGTTGGACTCTGGAAACACCATATATTTT. It translates to CASSLPLAGSLDSGNTIYF.

This clonotype appeared many times. The rearrangement joins TRBV23-1 to TRBJ2-6, with TRBD1 as a possible D gene (6 bases). TRBV23-1 is classed as an ORF, of uncertain function. The CDR3 is made up of 17 amino acids. The V end was cut by 3 bases, the J end by 2 bases, with 14 bases between. CDR3 bases: TGCGCCAGCAGTCAGATCTGGGACATTACTGGGGCCAACGTCCTGACTTTC. This sequence encodes CASSQIWDITGANVLTF.

This clonotype was counted a single time. CDR3 region: CSARDTSRRVIYEQYF. CDR3 nucleotide sequence: TGCAGTGCTAGAGATACCTCGCGCAGGGTAATATACGAGCAGTACTTC. The rearrangement uses TRBV20-1 and TRBJ2-7; D might be TRBD1 (5 bases). V was shortened by 0 bases and J by 4 bases, with 19 bases between the two germline ends. Germline loops: CDR1 DFQATT, CDR2 SNEGSKA (reference sequence). The length of the CDR3 is 16 residues.